A single sample gave rise to the 18 T cell receptor beta chains below, sequenced in a study of long-term antiretroviral therapy in people with HIV. Researchers ran immunoSEQ v3.0 at survey level. Profiled with immunoSEQ multiplex PCR; TCRdb holds only in-frame clones, not every one. The sample has roughly 17,000 clones, 90% to 95% seen once; the top ten hold around a tenth. This sample comprised unsorted PBMCs, obtained 3 years after starting antiretroviral therapy. The receptors stem from a man aged 50 to 59 with HIV.

The chain couples TRBV7-9 to TRBJ1-2; D is perhaps TRBD1 (6 bases). Germline V CDR1 and CDR2: SEHNR, FQNEAQ (reference sequence). The CDR3 length is 14 residues. The ends were cut back, 0 bases at V and 6 bases at J, with 11 bases in the middle. CDR3 sequence reads: CASSLAAGGDGYTF. DNA for the CDR3: TGTGCCAGCAGCTTAGCTGCTGGGGGCGATGGCTACACCTTC. The variable domain in full, with the rest retrieved from reference TRBV7-9 and TRBJ1-2, is DTGVSQNPRHKITKRGQNVTFRCDPISEHNRLYWYRQTLGQGPEFLTYFQNEAQLEKSRLLSDRFSAERPKGSFSTLEIQRTEQGDSAMYLCASSLAAGGDGYTFGSGTRLTVV.

The rearrangement links TRBV9 to TRBJ2-3; 11 nucleotides line up with TRBD2. The CDR3 is made up of 16 amino acids. CDR1 is SGDLS and CDR2 is YYNGEE in the germline V gene. The junction had 7 bases not matched to a gene; V was cut back by 3 bases and J by 4 bases. CDR3 protein: CASSGLSGGAADTQYF. The CDR3 DNA follows: TGTGCCAGCAGCGGCCTTAGCGGGGGGGCCGCAGATACGCAGTATTTT.

The chain has TRBV11-3 and TRBJ2-2; no clear D. CDR1 and CDR2 (germline): SGHNT, YENEEA. This CDR3 spans 14 amino acids. V was cut by 7 bases and J by 0 bases, with 9 bases left in between. Here the CDR3 reads CASTPGTNTGELFF. The DNA for the CDR3 is TGTGCCAGCACCCCTGGGACGAACACCGGGGAGCTGTTTTTT.

This rearrangement joins TRBV10-1 to TRBJ2-3, with D possibly matching TRBD1 (5 bases). The CDR3 has 15 residues. V lost 3 bases and J 0 bases, leaving 10 bases between the germline ends. Germline lookup yields CDR1 WNHNN and CDR2 SYGVQD (reference sequence). The CDR3 DNA is TGCGCCAGCAGTGAAGGCAGGGCCAGCACAGATACGCAGTATTTT. It encodes CASSEGRASTDTQYF.

The chain is built from TRBV27 and TRBJ2-3, with 11 bases that match TRBD2. In germline, CDR1 is MNHEY, CDR2 SMNVEV (reference sequence). V lost 5 bases to trimming and J lost 0 bases; unmatched junction nucleotides: 4. The CDR3 consists of 16 residues. The CDR3 reads CASSRRLAGSTDTQYF. The DNA of the CDR3 is TGTGCCAGCAGTCGACGACTAGCGGGGAGCACAGATACGCAGTATTTT.

The V call is TRBV7-9, the J call TRBJ2-7, with D possibly being TRBD1 (5 bases). Deletions cut 1 base from V and 4 bases from J, with 11 bases between. The CDR3 extends over 14 amino acids. Germline V gives CDR1 SEHNR, CDR2 FQNEAQ (reference sequence). The CDR3: CASSLGQGFYEQYF. The CDR3 DNA is TGTGCCAGCAGCTTAGGCCAGGGCTTTTACGAGCAGTACTTC.

CDR3 sequence: CAWRDRMGSPLHF. The CDR3 bases are TGTGCCTGGAGGGACAGAATGGGTTCACCCCTCCACTTT. The chain uses TRBV30 and TRBJ1-6; D is possibly TRBD1 (6 bases). Germline CDR1 and CDR2: GTSNPN and SVGIG (reference sequence). The ends were cut back, 3 bases at V and 9 bases at J, with 12 bases in the middle. This CDR3 spans 13 amino acids.

The J gene is TRBJ2-7, the V gene TRBV29-1, with 10 bases lining up with TRBD1. Germline assignment: CDR1 SQVTM and CDR2 ANQGSEA. Trimming took 0 bases from V and 3 from J; bases not matched to a gene: 8. The CDR3 is 16 residues long. The CDR3 is CSVEEVGQGRHYEQYF. The CDR3 DNA reads TGCAGCGTTGAAGAAGTGGGACAGGGGCGACACTACGAGCAGTACTTC.

The rearrangement links TRBV19 to TRBJ2-7; D may match TRBD1 or TRBD2 (5 bases each). The CDR3 length is 14 residues. The germline CDR1 and CDR2 sequences are LNHDA and SQIVND (reference sequence). Trimming stripped 0 bases from V and 4 bases from J, with 10 bases between. The CDR3 DNA is TGTGCCAGTAGTATAGATATCGAGGGGTACGAGCAGTACTTC. This encodes CASSIDIEGYEQYF.

J is TRBJ2-7 and V is TRBV6-6; possibly TRBD2 for D (5 bases). The length of the CDR3 is 11 residues. Germline CDR1 reads MNHNY; CDR2 reads SVGAGI (reference sequence). The V and J ends lost 4 bases and 7 bases respectively, with 8 bases between them. CDR3 region: CASSWTGEQYF. The CDR3 bases are TGTGCCAGCAGTTGGACTGGGGAGCAGTACTTC.

This sequence joins TRBV4-3 and TRBJ2-4; 13 bases are shared with TRBD2. After removal of 4 bases from V and 2 bases from J, the junction contained 5 bases not matched to a gene. The germline V gene encodes CDR1 LGHNA and CDR2 YSLEER. This CDR3 is built from 17 residues. CDR3 loop: CASSPGLAGVTKNIQYF. CDR3 nucleotides: TGCGCCAGCAGCCCTGGACTAGCGGGGGTGACCAAAAACATTCAGTACTTC.

The rearrangement links TRBV19 to TRBJ1-1, with TRBD1 identical over 10 bases. V lost 8 bases, J lost 0 bases, and 6 bases stayed unmatched. CDR3 length equals 15 residues. CDR1 LNHDA and CDR2 SQIVND come from the germline V gene (reference sequence). The DNA of the CDR3 is TGTGCCAGTGGGGACAGGGGTCATTTGAACACTGAAGCTTTCTTT. This sequence encodes CASGDRGHLNTEAFF.

CDR3 protein: CASSVGGRGPTDTQYF. The CDR3 DNA follows: TGTGCCAGCAGCGTAGGTGGGCGGGGGCCCACAGATACGCAGTATTTT. The chain combines TRBV9 with TRBJ2-3; D is perhaps TRBD2 (7 bases). The germline gives CDR1 SGDLS, CDR2 YYNGEE. V was shortened by 0 bases and J by 2 bases, with 13 bases between the two germline ends. The CDR3 is 16 amino acids. Full variable domain (outside the CDR3, taken from reference TRBV9 and TRBJ2-3): DSGVTQTPKHLITATGQRVTLRCSPRSGDLSVYWYQQSLDQGLQFLIQYYNGEERAKGNILERFSAQQFPDLHSELNLSSLELGDSALYFCASSVGGRGPTDTQYFGPGTRLTVL.

The chain recombines TRBV15 with TRBJ1-1; no reliable D call. The CDR3 covers 16 residues. V was cut by 0 bases and J by 1 base, with 12 bases left in between. Germline CDR1 and CDR2: LNHNV and YYDKDF (reference sequence). CDR3 loop: CATSRDRGGSNTEAFF. In DNA, the CDR3 is TGTGCCACCAGCAGAGATCGCGGAGGCTCGAACACTGAAGCTTTCTTT.

The V gene is TRBV6-5, the J gene TRBJ2-7; 8 bases fit TRBD1. Losses at the gene ends were 6 bases for V and 0 bases for J; bases not matched to a gene: 7. This CDR3 contains 15 residues. In germline, CDR1 is MNHEY, CDR2 SVGAGI. In DNA form, the CDR3 reads TGTGCCAGCAGCTCGGGACAGGTATTCTCCTACGAGCAGTACTTC. It is translated as CASSSGQVFSYEQYF.

V usage is TRBV30 and J usage is TRBJ1-4; D is possibly TRBD1 (5 bases). The CDR3 extends over 17 amino acids. Germline V gives CDR1 GTSNPN, CDR2 SVGIG (reference sequence). The V gene lost 2 bases and the J gene lost 8 bases, with 24 bases spanning the gap. The CDR3 DNA follows: TGTGCCTGGAGTTCTATGAAATATCCGGACACCGGAGAAAAACTGTTTTTT. Its protein product is CAWSSMKYPDTGEKLFF.

The V and J genes are TRBV9 and TRBJ2-1; 12 bases are a match to TRBD2. Germline loops: CDR1 SGDLS, CDR2 YYNGEE. The CDR3 is 18 amino acids. Germline trimming cut 4 bases from V and 5 bases from J; bases unmatched to any gene: 13. The CDR3 DNA sequence: TGTGCCAGCAGCCAACTAGCGGGGGGCCTTCCTGGGAACAATGAGCAGTTCTTC. Residues: CASSQLAGGLPGNNEQFF.

This sequence joins TRBV2 and TRBJ1-4; D gene unclear. The CDR3 contains 12 residues. Trimming cost V 7 bases and J 4 bases, with 7 bases left between them. CDR1 and CDR2 from the germline V gene are SNHLY and FYNNEI. This chain's CDR3 is CASNYGNEKLFF. Written as DNA, the CDR3 is TGTGCCAGCAACTACGGTAATGAAAAACTGTTTTTT.